This record concerns one TCR beta chain sequence. These data come from a study of blood T cell repertoires in COVID-19. Background on the study: Material from acute and convalescent COVID-19 was sourced from the United States, Italy and Spain. PBMCs, B-cell-depleted T cells, or T cells provided the cDNA or gDNA that made up the material.

The data were produced by immunoSEQ multiplex PCR, yet TCRdb's version contains in-frame clones alone and is incomplete. The table records approximately 180,000 clones, approximately 90% of them present only once. The source material was peripheral blood. The source of this sequence is a man aged 50 to 60 with acute or convalescent COVID-19.

The CDR3 region is CASGQGRNTIYF. The CDR3 DNA is TGTGCCAGTGGACAGGGACGAAACACCATATATTTT. The chain combines TRBV19 with TRBJ1-3; the match to TRBD1 covers 8 bases. The CDR3 is made up of 12 amino acids. Per germline, CDR1 LNHDA and CDR2 SQIVND (reference sequence). V lost 8 bases to trimming and J lost 5 bases; unmatched junction nucleotides: 2.